This TCR beta chain was recorded in a study of control samples from healthy donors and cancer patients. The CDR3 totals 15 residues. Germline CDR1 reads SGDLS; CDR2 reads YYNGEE. TCRdb keeps only in-frame clones here, not all; method: immunoSEQ multiplex PCR. Here the sample spans 30,000 to 35,000 clones, roughly 94% being singletons. Turning to this clone: The junction and the germline gene differ at one end; a read error may be behind it.

Sequences were obtained from blood. The V and J genes are TRBV9 and TRBJ2-5; tentatively, D is TRBD2 (7 bases). The TCR sequence derives from a man in his 60s in good health. The CDR3 sequence: CARRVGGGPRETQYF. The CDR3 DNA is TGCGCCCGCCGCGTAGGGGGGGGGCCCCGGGAGACCCAGTACTTC.